This T cell receptor (beta chain) was identified during a study of CD8 T cells in ankylosing spondylitis (dated by TCRdb to about 2017). Context from the whole study: T cell receptor beta repertoires were profiled in healthy donors and ankylosing spondylitis patients so that disease-linked TCR variants could be found. Peripheral blood was sampled, and synovial fluid was additionally collected from ankylosing spondylitis patients. In total, the full study cohort was made up of about 99 healthy donors and roughly 27 ankylosing spondylitis patients. General study outcomes and caveats: A TCR beta motif of several highly homologous amino acid variants appeared characteristic of blood from ankylosing spondylitis patients. According to the report, matched synovial fluid samples from ankylosing spondylitis patients were significantly enriched for the disease-linked clones. Some motif variants had previously been reported in the synovial fluid and blood of reactive arthritis patients, which suggests shared mechanisms of disease initiation. In peripheral blood, the disease-linked clones were found at relatively low frequencies and had a CD8+ phenotype.

Of note for this clonotype: The antigen it recognizes is unknown. Per-base qualities were not stored, and no clone one base away is much larger.

Instrument on record: Illumina HiSeq 2500. Quantitative 5'-RACE with molecular barcodes was used to prepare TCR beta libraries. In the original analysis: To identify disease-linked TCR variants, a new computational method was used, one built on a probabilistic model of VDJ rearrangement. The raw public data were reprocessed by TCRdb itself: fastp quality trimming at Q25, MiXCR clonotype calling, in-frame beta chains only. Rows matching on CDR3 protein sequence are summarized as one entry with the most common DNA and genes. The V and J calls shown here were made by TCRdb, not taken from the authors' results. Present in this sample are about 270,000 distinct CDR3 sequences, 30% to 40% of which were seen just once. The top ten clones comprise around 4% of the sample. Germline trimming amounts to 4 bases on V and 5 bases on J, with 6 as the count of junction bases outside the gene matches. The CDR3 measures 14 amino acids from cysteine to phenylalanine. The read is trimmed to its CDR3 DNA, 42 bases read in frame from base 1. The germline V gene encodes CDR1 DFQATT and CDR2 SNEGSKA (reference sequence).

The sequence is built from TRBV20-1 and TRBJ2-5; a stretch of 11 junction bases matches TRBD2. This receptor was taken from a male donor with ankylosing spondylitis or in good health (not recorded which). The source material was blood, either unsorted or a sorted T cell fraction (not recorded which). The CDR3 has the sequence CSATSGGRAETQYF. The nucleotides read TGCAGTGCTACTAGCGGGGGGCGGGCGGAGACCCAGTACTTC.